One and the same sample provided the 12 T cell receptor beta chains below, sequenced in a study of blood T cell repertoires in COVID-19. TCRdb keeps only in-frame clones here, not all; method: immunoSEQ multiplex PCR. The sample has a few hundred thousand clones, roughly 90% seen once; the top ten hold about 2%. The material sequenced was PBMCs or T cells enriched from blood (not recorded which). All receptors derive from a middle-aged woman who had recovered from COVID-19.

This chain uses TRBV7-2 with TRBJ1-5; D is perhaps TRBD1 (6 bases). CDR1 is SGHTA and CDR2 is FQGNSA in the germline V gene. Deletions cut 1 base from V and 6 bases from J, with 13 bases between. This CDR3 region has 15 residues. The chain's CDR3 is CASSLVWGGSQPQHF. In DNA form, the CDR3 reads TGTGCCAGCAGCTTAGTATGGGGGGGCAGTCAGCCCCAGCATTTT.

This sequence joins TRBV2 and TRBJ1-2; the match to TRBD1 covers 11 bases. Looked up from germline, CDR1 is SNHLY and CDR2 is FYNNEI. V dropped 4 bases and J dropped 7; count of bases not matched to a gene: 11. This CDR3 comprises 16 residues. The CDR3 sequence is CASSVFSGQGVSGYTF. The DNA of the CDR3 is TGTGCCAGCAGTGTTTTTTCGGGACAGGGGGTATCTGGCTACACCTTC. The whole variable domain, remainder taken from reference TRBV2 and TRBJ1-2, is EPEVTQTPSHQVTQMGQEVILRCVPISNHLYFYWYRQILGQKVEFLVSFYNNEISEKSEIFDDQFSVERPDGSNFTLKIRSTKLEDSAMYFCASSVFSGQGVSGYTFGSGTRLTVV.

V is TRBV20-1 and J is TRBJ2-5; tentatively, D is TRBD1 (6 bases). This CDR3 region has 11 residues. Trimming left V 6 bases short and J 3 bases short, with 8 bases between. Germline CDR1 reads DFQATT; CDR2 reads SNEGSKA (reference sequence). The CDR3 loop is CSADSKETQYF. CDR3 sequence (DNA): TGCAGTGCGGACAGTAAAGAGACCCAGTACTTC.

As DNA, the CDR3 is TGTGCCAGCGGCATCAGGGTTTCACCCCTCCACTTT. It specifies CASGIRVSPLHF. The chain carries TRBV12-3 or TRBV12-4 and TRBJ1-6; TRBD1 is a possible D gene (5 bases). The CDR3 spans 12 residues. With 8 bases removed from V and 9 bases from J, the gap between germline ends came to 11 bases.

The rearrangement uses TRBV24-1 and TRBJ2-1; 11 bases are shared with TRBD1. This CDR3 is 18 amino acids long. CDR1 KGHDR and CDR2 SFDVKD come from the germline V gene. After removal of 3 bases from V and 4 bases from J, the junction contained 10 bases not matched to a gene. CDR3 sequence: CATSDLRPGQGAYNEQFF. In nucleotides, the CDR3 is TGTGCCACCAGTGATCTAAGACCCGGACAGGGGGCTTACAATGAGCAGTTCTTC.

The chain recombines TRBV25-1 with TRBJ1-2; D is unresolved. Per germline, CDR1 MGHDK and CDR2 SYGVNS. The CDR3 extends over 14 amino acids. V shed 3 bases and J shed 1 base, with 9 bases lying between them. The CDR3 reads CASSDSPINYGYTF. The CDR3 coding sequence is TGTGCCAGCAGTGATAGTCCGATTAACTATGGCTACACCTTC.

This clone was seen just once. The chain joins TRBV20-1 to TRBJ1-5; possible D gene TRBD1, 5 bases. Germline V gives CDR1 DFQATT, CDR2 SNEGSKA (reference sequence). V lost 3 bases and J 0 bases, leaving 18 bases between the germline ends. CDR3 length: 17 residues. CDR3 DNA: TGCAGTGCTAGTCACGGATGGCAGGGAAATAGCAATCAGCCCCAGCATTTT. It translates to CSASHGWQGNSNQPQHF.

The chain recombines TRBV7-8 with TRBJ2-2; 9 bases are a match to TRBD1. V dropped 0 bases and J dropped 0; count of bases not matched to a gene: 8. The CDR3 contains 19 residues. CDR1 and CDR2 from the germline V gene are SGHVS and FQNEAQ. DNA for the CDR3: TGTGCCAGCAGCTTAGCCCTAAACCGACAGGGGGCGAACACCGGGGAGCTGTTTTTT. Its translation: CASSLALNRQGANTGELFF.

This sequence joins TRBV7-2 and TRBJ1-4, with 7 nucleotides matching TRBD1. The CDR3 runs 15 residues. With V trimmed by 5 bases and J by 8 bases, 11 bases remained unmatched. Germline CDR1 reads SGHTA; CDR2 reads FQGNSA. This CDR3 reads CASSMITGVKEKLFF. CDR3 sequence (DNA): TGTGCCAGCAGCATGATAACAGGGGTAAAAGAAAAACTGTTTTTT.

The chain carries TRBV7-9 and TRBJ2-3, with D hard to call. CDR3 length: 16 residues. V dropped 5 bases and J dropped 0 bases, with 15 bases sitting between them. Germline lookup yields CDR1 SEHNR and CDR2 FQNEAQ (reference sequence). The CDR3 nucleotides are TGTGCCAGCAGCCCTTTGCAGGCAACTAGCACAGATACGCAGTATTTT. Its protein product is CASSPLQATSTDTQYF.

This chain links TRBV4-3 with TRBJ2-5, with D possibly matching TRBD2 (6 bases). Trimming removed 0 bases at V and 5 bases at J, with 16 bases between. This CDR3 is built from 16 residues. The germline V gene has CDR1 LGHNA and CDR2 YSLEER. Here the CDR3 reads CASSQDWDSSGETQYF. DNA for the CDR3: TGCGCCAGCAGCCAAGATTGGGACTCTTCAGGGGAGACCCAGTACTTC.

The table lists this clone with a few counts. V and J are TRBV3-1 (or the pseudogene TRBV3-2) and TRBJ2-3, with 7 bases lining up with TRBD2. CDR1 and CDR2 from the germline V gene are LGHDT and YNNKEL (reference sequence). The trim removed 1 base at V and 13 bases at J, leaving 8 bases unmatched. The CDR3 spans 13 residues. CDR3 loop: CASSQGPSGTKYF. In DNA form, the CDR3 reads TGTGCCAGCAGCCAAGGACCTTCCGGGACTAAGTATTTT.